These 5 T cell receptor beta chains came from one sample sequenced in a study of shared clonotypes between healthy human individuals. Naive CD8 cells lacked CD45RO and underwent positive selection for CCR7, leaving out terminally differentiated effector memory CD45RA+ cells. The assay was immunoSEQ multiplex PCR, and TCRdb's table has in-frame clones only and misses some. The sample lists about 2 million clones; about 94% were seen once. Sequencing was done on a sample of naive CD8+ T cells sorted from blood. Every receptor here comes from a man between 18 and 29 years old in good health.

On this clone itself: This same CDR3 is encoded by further DNA sequences in the sample. This chain uses TRBV7-6 with TRBJ2-7; 7 positions agree with TRBD1. The V and J ends lost 3 bases and 0 bases, in that order; junction bases with no gene match: 2. Germline values: CDR1 SGHVS, CDR2 FNYEAQ. The CDR3 spans 14 residues. CDR3 sequence reads: CASSFGTVSYEQYF. DNA of the CDR3: TGTGCCAGCAGCTTTGGGACAGTCTCCTACGAGCAGTACTTC.

The V gene is TRBV28, the J gene TRBJ2-7, with 9 bases matching TRBD1. Trimming at V came to 2 bases and at J to 5 bases, leaving 4 bases not matched to a gene. Germline V gives CDR1 MDHEN, CDR2 SYDVKM. The CDR3 extends over 14 amino acids. The CDR3 coding sequence is TGTGCCAGCAGTTTAGTCGGGACAGGGAACGAGCAGTACTTC. Translation gives CASSLVGTGNEQYF.

The genes are TRBV27 and TRBJ1-2, with TRBD1 matching 7 bases. The CDR3 consists of 15 residues. V lost 3 bases, J lost 8 bases, and 12 bases stayed unmatched. CDR1 and CDR2 from the germline V gene are MNHEY and SMNVEV (reference sequence). The DNA for the CDR3 is TGTGCCAGCAGTTTGTACGGGACAGACTTAAACGGCTACACCTTC. It encodes CASSLYGTDLNGYTF.

V and J are TRBV4-1 and TRBJ2-1; TRBD2 aligns across 9 bases. In germline, CDR1 is MGHRA, CDR2 YSYEKL. Trimming at V came to 3 bases and at J to 4 bases, leaving 7 bases not matched to a gene. This CDR3 has 16 residues. Written as DNA, the CDR3 is TGCGCCAGCAGCCAGGCAACGGGACTAGCTTACAATGAGCAGTTCTTC. Protein product: CASSQATGLAYNEQFF.

The CDR3 protein is CASSPFGSSYNEQFF. The CDR3, as DNA: TGTGCCAGCAGCCCCTTTGGCAGCTCCTACAATGAGCAGTTCTTC. The gene calls are TRBV25-1 and TRBJ2-1; D uncertain. This CDR3 region has 15 residues. Germline V lookup: CDR1 MGHDK, CDR2 SYGVNS. Trimming pared 6 bases from V and 0 bases from J, leaving 12 bases between. The whole variable domain, filled in from reference TRBV25-1 and TRBJ2-1, reads EADIYQTPRYLVIGTGKKITLECSQTMGHDKMYWYQQDPGMELHLIHYSYGVNSTEKGDLSSESTVSRIRTEHFPLTLESARPSHTSQYLCASSPFGSSYNEQFFGPGTRLTVL.